This passage covers 5 T cell receptor beta chains from one sample sequenced in a study of CD8+ T cells in alopecia areata. Once RNA had been extracted, it was reverse transcribed into cDNA to act as the sequencing template. Clones were read by immunoSEQ multiplex PCR, and TCRdb kept only the in-frame ones, dropping some. The repertoire holds about 120,000 clones, with around 60% as singletons. Treatment given: oral pan-JAK inhibitor, 5-10 mg twice daily. Material: CD4+ T cells sorted from blood, obtained at week 4, from a patient treated with tofacitinib. The source is a human donor with alopecia areata.

V usage is TRBV5-6 and J usage is TRBJ1-5; TRBD1 might be the D (5 bases). The CDR3 has 15 amino acids. Germline assignment: CDR1 SGHDT and CDR2 YYEEEE. V was clipped by 0 bases and J by 2 bases, with 9 bases between them. CDR3: CASSLGGARNQPQHF. For the CDR3, the DNA is TGTGCCAGCAGCTTGGGAGGGGCCCGCAATCAGCCCCAGCATTTT.

The genes are TRBV19 and TRBJ2-2, with D perhaps matching TRBD1 or TRBD2 (5 bases each). The CDR3 extends over 14 amino acids. The V gene lost 6 bases and the J gene lost 6 bases, with 14 bases spanning the gap. Germline V lookup: CDR1 LNHDA, CDR2 SQIVND (reference sequence). DNA of the CDR3: TGTGCCAGTAGGCCCAGAGGGGCGTCCGGGGAGCTGTTTTTT. Amino acid sequence: CASRPRGASGELFF.

The rearrangement uses TRBV7-9 and TRBJ2-1; 14 bases align to TRBD2. Germline CDR1 is SEHNR and CDR2 is FQNEAQ (reference sequence). The CDR3 consists of 15 residues. V shed 5 bases, J shed 12 bases, and the junction held 9 bases outside the gene matches. The CDR3 DNA reads TGTGCCAGCAGCAAGGGACTAGCGGGGGCGGTGGTGCAGTTCTTC. This gives the protein CASSKGLAGAVVQFF. Variable domain in full (rest from reference TRBV7-9 and TRBJ2-1): DTGVSQNPRHKITKRGQNVTFRCDPISEHNRLYWYRQTLGQGPEFLTYFQNEAQLEKSRLLSDRFSAERPKGSFSTLEIQRTEQGDSAMYLCASSKGLAGAVVQFFGPGTRLTVL.

The chain has TRBV5-1 and TRBJ1-6; 7 bases are shared with TRBD1. V was clipped by 4 bases and J by 0 bases; unmatched bases: 7. The CDR3 covers 17 residues. The V gene's germline CDR1 is SGHRS and CDR2 YFSETQ. The CDR3 DNA sequence: TGCGCCAGCAGCGGGACAGAATTGAGCTCCTATAATTCACCCCTCCACTTT. Amino acid sequence: CASSGTELSSYNSPLHF.

This clone was detected only a few times. The chain recombines TRBV6-1 with TRBJ1-5, with D unresolved. The CDR3 length is 15 residues. The germline gives CDR1 MNHNS, CDR2 SASEGT. Trimming took off 7 bases at V and 5 bases at J, with 18 bases between the two ends. In DNA, the CDR3 is TGTGCCAGCACCCCGAGAGGCCACAGTTATCAGCCCCAGCATTTT. Translated: CASTPRGHSYQPQHF.